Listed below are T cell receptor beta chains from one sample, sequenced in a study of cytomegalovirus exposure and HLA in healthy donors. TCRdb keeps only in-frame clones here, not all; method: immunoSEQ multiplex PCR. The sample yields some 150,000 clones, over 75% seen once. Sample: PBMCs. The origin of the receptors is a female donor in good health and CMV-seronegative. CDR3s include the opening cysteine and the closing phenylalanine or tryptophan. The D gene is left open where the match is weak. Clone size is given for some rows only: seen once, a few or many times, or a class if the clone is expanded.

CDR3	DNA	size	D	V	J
CASSFTSGRAYEQFF	TGTGCCAGCTCCTTTACTAGCGGGAGGGCCTACGAGCAGTTCTTC	NA	TRBD2	TRBV19	TRBJ2-1
CASSEKTGAYNEQFF	TGTGCCAGCAGTGAAAAGACGGGAGCATACAATGAGCAGTTCTTC	NA	NA	TRBV2	TRBJ2-1
CASSFPGVAGSYNEQFF	TGTGCCAGCAGCTTCCCTGGGGTAGCGGGCTCCTACAATGAGCAGTTCTTC	NA	TRBD2	TRBV5-4	TRBJ2-1
CASSPGAGSPLHF	TGTGCCAGTAGCCCAGGGGCCGGGTCACCCCTCCACTTT	once	NA	TRBV7-2	TRBJ1-6
CASRDPTGMGETQYF	TGTGCCAGCAGAGACCCGACAGGAATGGGGGAGACCCAGTACTTC	NA	NA	TRBV2	TRBJ2-5
CAWSVRSVRETQYF	TGTGCCTGGAGTGTACGGAGCGTGCGGGAGACCCAGTACTTC	few	NA	TRBV30	TRBJ2-5
CASSSQGTGAFREQFF	TGTGCCAGCAGCTCTCAGGGGACAGGAGCCTTCCGGGAGCAGTTCTTC	NA	TRBD1	TRBV5-6	TRBJ2-1
CASSGGQQGSRGRAFF	TGTGCCAGCAGCGGCGGTCAGCAGGGTTCCAGAGGCAGGGCTTTCTTT	NA	NA	TRBV14	TRBJ1-1
CAWKGGRDNSPLHF	TGTGCCTGGAAAGGTGGGAGGGATAATTCACCCCTCCACTTT	NA	NA	TRBV30	TRBJ1-6
CASSLGQVSFYGYTF	TGTGCCAGCAGCCTAGGACAGGTCTCCTTCTATGGCTACACCTTC	few	TRBD1	TRBV7-9	TRBJ1-2
CASSDRGNTGELFF	TGTGCCAGCAGCGACAGGGGGAACACCGGGGAGCTGTTTTTT	NA	TRBD1	TRBV28	TRBJ2-2
CASSIWQSHTGELFF	TGTGCCAGTAGTATCTGGCAGTCCCACACCGGGGAGCTGTTTTTT	NA	NA	TRBV19	TRBJ2-2
CASSMSVSTNEKLFF	TGTGCCAGCAGTATGAGCGTATCAACTAATGAAAAACTGTTTTTT	NA	NA	TRBV6-5	TRBJ1-4
CASSEGPWGEKLFF	TGTGCCAGCAGTGAAGGTCCTTGGGGCGAAAAACTGTTTTTT	once	NA	TRBV6-1	TRBJ1-4
CASNPRGPRTDTQYF	TGTGCCAGCAACCCCCGCGGGCCACGCACAGATACGCAGTATTTT	NA	NA	TRBV6-1	TRBJ2-3
CASSLGRVDQPQHF	TGTGCCAGCAGTTTGGGCAGGGTGGATCAGCCCCAGCATTTT	NA	NA	TRBV2	TRBJ1-5
CASSYLQGINEQYF	TGTGCCAGCAGTTACTTACAGGGTATCAACGAGCAGTACTTC	once	NA	TRBV6-5	TRBJ2-7
CATGRANTEAFF	TGTGCCACGGGAAGAGCCAACACTGAAGCTTTCTTT	few	NA	TRBV10-3	TRBJ1-1
CAWSVLGGGATDTQYF	TGTGCCTGGAGTGTGCTGGGCGGGGGGGCCACAGATACGCAGTATTTT	NA	TRBD2	TRBV30	TRBJ2-3
CASSLGLAGGLETQYF	TGTGCCAGCAGCTTAGGACTAGCGGGGGGGCTGGAGACCCAGTACTTC	NA	TRBD2	TRBV11-2	TRBJ2-5
CASSLSAREDTEAFF	TGTGCCAGCAGTTTATCGGCCAGGGAAGACACTGAAGCTTTCTTT	NA	NA	TRBV27	TRBJ1-1
CASSVNPGGRYEKLFF	TGTGCCAGCAGCGTAAACCCAGGGGGTCGATATGAAAAACTGTTTTTT	few	TRBD1	TRBV9	TRBJ1-4
CASSAGTLLGSTEAFF	TGTGCCAGCAGCGCCGGGACTTTACTCGGGAGCACTGAAGCTTTCTTT	once	NA	TRBV9	TRBJ1-1
CASSYPGGYEQYF	TGTGCCAGCAGTTACCCGGGGGGTTACGAGCAGTACTTC	NA	TRBD2	TRBV6-5	TRBJ2-7
CASSVTGGNQPQHF	TGTGCCAGCAGTGTTACAGGGGGCAATCAGCCCCAGCATTTT	NA	TRBD1	TRBV6-1	TRBJ1-5
CASSIVTGSSYEQYF	TGTGCCAGTAGTATAGTAACGGGGAGCTCCTACGAGCAGTACTTC	NA	NA	TRBV19	TRBJ2-7
CASSLPSTGELFF	TGTGCCAGCAGCTTACCTAGTACCGGGGAGCTGTTTTTT	NA	NA	TRBV11-3	TRBJ2-2
CASSLLRDYGYTF	TGTGCCAGCAGCTTATTGAGGGACTATGGCTACACCTTC	NA	NA	TRBV7-2	TRBJ1-2
CASSYSGGKGGYTF	TGTGCCAGCAGTTACTCGGGGGGTAAGGGAGGCTACACCTTC	NA	NA	TRBV6-5	TRBJ1-2
CASRRDISGNTIYF	TGTGCCAGCAGAAGGGACATCTCTGGAAACACCATATATTTT	NA	NA	TRBV6-5	TRBJ1-3
CASSLWRTSSSYEQYF	TGTGCCAGCAGCTTATGGCGGACATCGAGCTCCTACGAGCAGTACTTC	medium-sized	NA	TRBV7-9	TRBJ2-7
CAISDNLGRQYTEAFF	TGTGCCATCAGTGACAATTTGGGCCGACAGTACACTGAAGCTTTCTTT	NA	NA	TRBV10-3	TRBJ1-1
CASTLRQNSGNTIYF	TGTGCCAGCACCCTTCGACAGAACTCTGGAAACACCATATATTTT	NA	NA	TRBV6-1	TRBJ1-3
CASSLVAGAGANVLTF	TGCGCCAGCAGCTTGGTTGCAGGGGCTGGGGCCAACGTCCTGACTTTC	NA	NA	TRBV5-1	TRBJ2-6
CASSPGQGLAKNIQYF	TGTGCCAGCAGCCCCGGACAGGGACTTGCCAAAAACATTCAGTACTTC	NA	TRBD1	TRBV7-3	TRBJ2-4
CASSWTSGIQETQYF	TGCGCCAGCAGCTGGACTAGCGGGATACAAGAGACCCAGTACTTC	NA	TRBD2	TRBV5-1	TRBJ2-5
CASSDQGLAGVQFF	TGTGCCAGCAGCGACCAGGGACTAGCGGGAGTGCAGTTCTTC	once	TRBD2	TRBV9	TRBJ2-1
CASSFRGNQPQHF	TGTGCCAGCAGCTTCAGGGGCAATCAGCCCCAGCATTTT	NA	NA	TRBV11-2	TRBJ1-5
CASSQVGASATEAFF	TGCGCCAGCAGCCAAGTTGGGGCCTCAGCCACTGAAGCTTTCTTT	NA	NA	TRBV4-3	TRBJ1-1
CASSSGTGGRYEQYF	TGTGCCAGCAGCTCCGGGACAGGGGGCAGATACGAGCAGTACTTC	NA	TRBD1	TRBV13	TRBJ2-7
CASSIEDSSGGADTQYF	TGTGCCAGTAGTATCGAGGATTCTAGCGGGGGGGCAGATACGCAGTATTTT	NA	TRBD2	TRBV19	TRBJ2-3
CASSTGFNQPQHF	TGTGCCAGTAGCACAGGTTTCAATCAGCCCCAGCATTTT	once	NA	TRBV19	TRBJ1-5
CASSFLGASSSYEQYF	TGCGCCAGCAGCTTCCTTGGAGCGTCAAGCTCCTACGAGCAGTACTTC	few	NA	TRBV5-1	TRBJ2-7
CASSSYREGRYEQYF	TGTGCCAGCAGTTCATACAGGGAGGGCCGGTATGAGCAGTACTTC	NA	NA	TRBV28	TRBJ2-7
CASSLTSDRDSNQPQHF	TGTGCCAGCAGCCTCACCTCAGACAGAGATTCCAATCAGCCCCAGCATTTT	NA	NA	TRBV7-3	TRBJ1-5
CASSYQAGGPADTQYF	TGTGCCAGCAGTTACCAAGCGGGGGGGCCGGCAGATACGCAGTATTTT	NA	TRBD2	TRBV6-6	TRBJ2-3
CASRTSGRISYNEQFF	TGTGCCAGCAGGACTAGCGGGAGAATCTCCTACAATGAGCAGTTCTTC	NA	TRBD2	TRBV7-2	TRBJ2-1
CASSDSTGGYNEQFF	TGTGCCAGCAGTGACTCTACAGGGGGGTACAATGAGCAGTTCTTC	NA	TRBD1	TRBV6-4	TRBJ2-1
CASSLAGTDRSNEKLFF	TGTGCCAGCAGCTTAGCCGGGACAGACCGATCTAATGAAAAACTGTTTTTT	NA	TRBD1	TRBV4-2	TRBJ1-4
CASSTQGQGSSYEQYF	TGTGCCAGCAGTACCCAGGGACAGGGGTCCTCCTACGAGCAGTACTTC	few	TRBD1	TRBV6-6	TRBJ2-7
CASSLPGQGYEQYF	TGTGCCAGCAGCCTCCCGGGACAGGGTTACGAGCAGTACTTC	NA	TRBD1	TRBV16	TRBJ2-7
CASSAELNTEAFF	TGTGCCAGCAGTGCGGAGTTGAACACTGAAGCTTTCTTT	NA	NA	TRBV2	TRBJ1-1
CASSQSGTGEGTEAFF	TGTGCCAGCAGCCAGTCCGGGACAGGGGAAGGTACTGAAGCTTTCTTT	NA	TRBD1	TRBV5-8	TRBJ1-1
CASSHSRDTQYF	TGTGCCAGCAGCCATAGCAGAGATACGCAGTATTTT	NA	NA	TRBV6-6	TRBJ2-3
CASSQLHSGANVLTF	TGTGCCAGCAGCCAATTACACTCTGGGGCCAACGTCCTGACTTTC	NA	NA	TRBV14	TRBJ2-6
CASSFLAGGGTDTQYF	TGTGCCAGCAGTTTTTTAGCGGGAGGAGGTACAGATACGCAGTATTTT	NA	TRBD2	TRBV6-5	TRBJ2-3
CASSPRVVGSGELFF	TGCGCCAGCAGCCCCCGGGTAGTCGGAAGCGGGGAGCTGTTTTTT	NA	NA	TRBV5-1	TRBJ2-2